This T cell receptor (beta chain) is drawn from a study of blood T cell repertoires in COVID-19. Study at large: From T cells, B-cell-depleted T cells, or PBMCs came the material, which was cDNA or gDNA.

V gave up 2 bases and J gave up 7 bases, with 8 bases separating them. Germline V gene lookup returns CDR1 MNHEY and CDR2 SMNVEV (reference sequence). The length of the CDR3 is 13 residues. Data came from immunoSEQ multiplex PCR; TCRdb stores just in-frame clones and leaves some out. Seen here are 45,000 to 65,000 clones, around 80% observed once, and the top ten hold around a quarter. This TCR came from a woman aged 80 or over with COVID-19, enrolled during active disease. The sample was peripheral blood. The chain couples TRBV27 to TRBJ1-4; maybe TRBD1 (6 bases). Here the CDR3 reads CASSLGTREKLFF. CDR3 DNA: TGTGCCAGCAGTTTAGGGACACGTGAAAAACTGTTTTTT.